Presented here are 7 T cell receptor beta chains from one specimen sequenced in a study of shared clonotypes between healthy human individuals. The repertoire was sequenced with immunoSEQ multiplex PCR; TCRdb's copy has only in-frame clones and lacks some. The sample carries hundreds of thousands of clones, almost 97% recorded once. The sample was naive CD4+ T cells sorted from blood. Subset of the sample: CD45RA+ positively selected. The receptors originated from a woman aged 30 to 39 in good health.

The V call is TRBV19, the J call TRBJ2-3; D unresolved. Deletions cut 8 bases from V and 0 bases from J, with 12 bases between. CDR1 is LNHDA, CDR2 SQIVND, per germline (reference sequence). There are 14 residues in the CDR3. The CDR3 DNA follows: TGTGCCAGTTCTCCGGGCCATAGCACAGATACGCAGTATTTT. Translated, it gives CASSPGHSTDTQYF.

The J gene is TRBJ2-1, the V gene TRBV9; D is undetermined. Trimming took 1 base from V and 4 from J, leaving 9 bases between them. CDR3 size: 14 residues. CDR1 is SGDLS and CDR2 is YYNGEE in the germline V gene. CDR3 residues: CASSVSPLYNEQFF. The CDR3, as DNA: TGTGCCAGCAGCGTATCCCCCCTATACAATGAGCAGTTCTTC.

The chain uses TRBV5-6 and TRBJ2-7, with D possibly TRBD2 on 5 matching bases. The CDR3 runs 14 residues. Trimming pared 0 bases from V and 5 bases from J, leaving 12 bases between. CDR1 is SGHDT, CDR2 YYEEEE, per germline. As DNA, the CDR3 is TGTGCCAGCAGCTTGGGGACTTGGGCCCACGAGCAGTACTTC. Its translation is CASSLGTWAHEQYF.

J is TRBJ1-3 and V is TRBV6-1; D may be TRBD1 (6 bases). The germline V and J ends were trimmed by 6 bases and 4 bases, with 16 bases remaining between them. Germline lookup yields CDR1 MNHNS and CDR2 SASEGT. CDR3 size: 15 residues. CDR3 coding DNA: TGTGCCAGCAGCCACCGATCAGGGGTAGGAAACACCATATATTTT. Translating gives CASSHRSGVGNTIYF.

In this sample, this clone turned up once. V gene TRBV5-1 combines with J gene TRBJ2-2; 8 positions agree with TRBD2. The CDR3 extends over 14 amino acids. Germline trimming cut 6 bases from V and 2 bases from J; bases unmatched to any gene: 3. Germline V gives CDR1 SGHRS, CDR2 YFSETQ. CDR3 sequence: CASKTSGNTGELFF. The CDR3 bases are TGCGCCAGCAAAACTAGCGGTAACACCGGGGAGCTGTTTTTT.

The chain is built from TRBV28 and TRBJ2-3; TRBD1 is a possible D gene (7 bases). V lost 6 bases to trimming and J lost 1 base, with 17 bases between them. The CDR3 totals 16 residues. CDR1 is MDHEN and CDR2 is SYDVKM in the germline V gene. The CDR3, as DNA: TGTGCCAGCAGCGGGAGACAGGGTGAACGCACAGATACGCAGTATTTT. It codes for CASSGRQGERTDTQYF.

The chain joins TRBV15 to TRBJ2-7; D assignment may be TRBD1 or TRBD2 (5 bases each). CDR1 LNHNV and CDR2 YYDKDF come from the germline V gene (reference sequence). This CDR3 comprises 14 residues. Trimming took off 0 bases at V and 1 base at J, with 7 bases between the two ends. This chain's CDR3 is CATSRDRESYEQYF. The CDR3 bases are TGTGCCACCAGCAGAGACAGGGAGTCCTACGAGCAGTACTTC.